The present TCR beta chain was sequenced within a study of T cell repertoires in cytomegalovirus infection. Study overall: Indications of both CMV infection and matching HLA type were provided by public TCR beta signatures. Study-level results: Based on cumulative public TCR beta family frequency, carriers of CMV plus the relevant HLA were identified. The ex vivo response was dominated by HLA-C-restricted CMV-specific TCR beta clonotypes.

TCRdb re-analysed the reads in MiXCR, keeping a single row per CDR3 protein. The table lists roughly 600,000 distinct CDR3 sequences, approximately 24% of them singletons, with 8% in the top ten. This clonotype was seen more than once but under ten times. Its antigen is not identified. The germline V gene has CDR1 DFQATT and CDR2 SNEGSKA (reference sequence). V was pared by 1 base and J by 3 bases, with 2 bases of the junction left unmatched. The CDR3 loop spans 13 amino acids. This clonotype was obtained from a human donor in good health (CMV status not recorded). Some clones in this sample may be carry-over from other donors' samples. The source material was CD8+ T cells from PBMCs. The chain has TRBV20-1 and TRBJ1-2; 7 nucleotides match TRBD1. As DNA, the CDR3 is TGCAGTGCTAGAGTAGGGACAGACTATGGCTACACCTTC. This codes for CSARVGTDYGYTF.